The clone carrying this T cell receptor beta chain appeared a single time. The source of the sample is a study of T cell responses to AZD1222 COVID-19 vaccine. Assay used: immunoSEQ multiplex PCR; TCRdb lists only in-frame clones, some missing. The table shows about 79,000 clones, with 89% occurring only once. The TCR comes from an adult who received the AZD1222 COVID-19 vaccine. This material consisted of peripheral blood, taken 28 days after the second AZD1222 dose.

The CDR3 sequence is CSVGGGRATEYGYTF. In DNA, the CDR3 is TGCAGCGTGGGGGGGGGCCGCGCAACTGAGTATGGCTACACCTTC. The rearrangement joins TRBV29-1 to TRBJ1-2, with a possible D match to TRBD1 (6 bases). Germline V gene data show CDR1 as SQVTM and CDR2 as ANQGSEA. The CDR3 loop spans 15 amino acids. Trimming stripped 6 bases from V and 5 bases from J, with 22 bases between.